This T cell receptor (beta chain) was obtained from a study of CD8 T cells in ankylosing spondylitis. Broader study findings: Past research had described some motif variants in reactive arthritis synovial fluid and blood.

V was clipped by 5 bases and J by 0 bases, with 10 bases between them. The CDR3 contains 15 residues. This clonotype came up a few times. Its antigen remains unknown. In TCRdb, the 5' RACE reads were re-called with MiXCR into one record per CDR3 protein. This table has around 320,000 distinct CDR3 sequences, around 21% appearing once. The chain couples TRBV12-3 or TRBV12-4 to TRBJ1-4, with TRBD1 as a possible D gene (5 bases). The sequenced sample consisted of blood, either unsorted or a sorted T cell fraction (not recorded which). The sequence derives from a female donor with ankylosing spondylitis or in good health (not recorded which). For the CDR3, the DNA is TGTGCCAGCAGTACCACGGGGGCAACTAATGAAAAACTGTTTTTT. Its translation: CASSTTGATNEKLFF.